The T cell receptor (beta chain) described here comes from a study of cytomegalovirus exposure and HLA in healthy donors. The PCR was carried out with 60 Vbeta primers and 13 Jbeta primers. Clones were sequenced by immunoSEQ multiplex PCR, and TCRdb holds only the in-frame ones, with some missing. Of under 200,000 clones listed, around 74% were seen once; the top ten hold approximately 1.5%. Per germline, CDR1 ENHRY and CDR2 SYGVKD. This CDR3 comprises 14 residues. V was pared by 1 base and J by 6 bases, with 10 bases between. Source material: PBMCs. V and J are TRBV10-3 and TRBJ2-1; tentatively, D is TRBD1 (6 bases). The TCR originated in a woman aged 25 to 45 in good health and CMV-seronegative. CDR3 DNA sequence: TGTGCCATCAGTGAGTATGAGGGGGTCAATGAGCAGTTCTTC. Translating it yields CAISEYEGVNEQFF.